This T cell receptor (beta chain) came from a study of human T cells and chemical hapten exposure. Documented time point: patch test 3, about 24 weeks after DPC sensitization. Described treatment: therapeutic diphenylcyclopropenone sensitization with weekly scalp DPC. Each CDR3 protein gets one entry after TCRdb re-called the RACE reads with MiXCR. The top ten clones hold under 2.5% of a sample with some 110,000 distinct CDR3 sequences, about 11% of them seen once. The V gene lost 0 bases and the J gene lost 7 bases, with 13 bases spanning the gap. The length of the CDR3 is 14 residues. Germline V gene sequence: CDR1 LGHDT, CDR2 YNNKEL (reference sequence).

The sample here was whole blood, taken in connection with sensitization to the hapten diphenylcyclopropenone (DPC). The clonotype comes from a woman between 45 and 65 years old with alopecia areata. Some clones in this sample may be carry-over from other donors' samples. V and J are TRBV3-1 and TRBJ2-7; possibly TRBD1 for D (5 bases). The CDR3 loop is CASSQDPGLGEQYF. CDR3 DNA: TGTGCCAGCAGCCAAGATCCAGGGCTTGGGGAGCAGTACTTC.